The 25 T cell receptor beta chains below were found in one sample sequenced in a study of T cell responses to AZD1222 COVID-19 vaccine. Clones were read by immunoSEQ multiplex PCR, and TCRdb kept only the in-frame ones, dropping some. Among roughly 150,000 clones, 90% were seen once, and the ten largest hold 1.8%. Here the sequenced sample was peripheral blood, taken on day 0 of AZD1222 vaccination. The receptors shown here come from an adult in good health.

This chain joins TRBV3-1 (or the pseudogene TRBV3-2) and TRBJ1-2, with TRBD1 identical over 7 bases. The junction had 7 bases not matched to a gene; V was cut back by 5 bases and J by 4 bases. The CDR3 sequence is 14 residues long. Germline lookup yields CDR1 LGHDT and CDR2 YNNKEL (reference sequence). The CDR3 spells CASSSTGLGYGYTF. DNA of the CDR3: TGTGCCAGCAGCTCGACAGGGTTGGGCTATGGCTACACCTTC.

The CDR3 reads CASRGQNNQPQHF. CDR3 bases: TGTGCCAGCAGGGGACAGAACAATCAGCCCCAGCATTTT. The V and J genes are TRBV2 and TRBJ1-5; 7 bases agree with TRBD1. The germline CDR1 and CDR2 sequences are SNHLY and FYNNEI. The V gene end was trimmed by 6 bases and the J gene end by 3 bases; junction bases not matched to a gene: 2. The CDR3 has 13 amino acids.

The chain uses TRBV3-1 (or the pseudogene TRBV3-2) and TRBJ1-1; no clear D. This CDR3 has 13 residues. Trimming cost V 2 bases and J 1 base, with 5 bases left between them. Germline CDR1 is LGHDT and CDR2 is YNNKEL (reference sequence). The CDR3 spells CASSQRENTEAFF. DNA of the CDR3: TGTGCCAGCAGCCAAAGGGAGAACACTGAAGCTTTCTTT.

The V gene is TRBV7-3, the J gene TRBJ2-3, with D perhaps matching TRBD2 (6 bases). The V end was cut by 3 bases, the J end by 0 bases, with 10 bases between. The germline V gene has CDR1 SGHTA and CDR2 FQGTGA. This CDR3 comprises 15 residues. The CDR3 region has the DNA TGTGCCAGCAGCTTCAGGGCGGGAAGCACAGATACGCAGTATTTT. Its protein is CASSFRAGSTDTQYF. The whole variable domain, remainder taken from reference TRBV7-3 and TRBJ2-3, is GAGVSQTPSNKVTEKGKYVELRCDPISGHTALYWYRQSLGQGPEFLIYFQGTGAADDSGLPNDRFFAVRPEGSVSTLKIQRTERGDSAVYLCASSFRAGSTDTQYFGPGTRLTVL.

The chain is built from TRBV19 and TRBJ1-2; the match to TRBD1 covers 9 bases. Trimming cost V 4 bases and J 4 bases; bases outside gene matches: 7. Looked up from germline, CDR1 is LNHDA and CDR2 is SQIVND (reference sequence). The CDR3 is made up of 15 amino acids. The CDR3: CASSTGQGLFYGYTF. CDR3 in DNA: TGTGCCAGTAGTACGGGACAGGGACTCTTCTATGGCTACACCTTC. Combining the CDR3 with reference TRBV19 and TRBJ1-2 gives the whole variable domain DGGITQSPKYLFRKEGQNVTLSCEQNLNHDAMYWYRQDPGQGLRLIYYSQIVNDFQKGDIAEGYSVSREKKESFPLTVTSAQKNPTAFYLCASSTGQGLFYGYTFGSGTRLTVV.

The rearrangement uses TRBV7-3 and TRBJ1-1; D not resolved. V dropped 5 bases and J dropped 1 base, with 8 bases sitting between them. The CDR3 contains 13 residues. Germline CDR1 SGHTA, CDR2 FQGTGA. CDR3 nucleotide sequence: TGTGCCAGCAGCCCCCTCCCGAACACTGAAGCTTTCTTT. Translating gives CASSPLPNTEAFF.

The chain is built from TRBV30 and TRBJ2-7; possibly TRBD2 for D (5 bases). CDR3 length: 13 residues. The V end was cut by 0 bases, the J end by 2 bases, with 8 bases between. Germline assignment: CDR1 GTSNPN and CDR2 SVGIG (reference sequence). CDR3: CAWSVSGPYEQYF. CDR3 in DNA: TGTGCCTGGAGTGTCAGCGGTCCCTACGAGCAGTACTTC.

The V call is TRBV18, the J call TRBJ1-2; 7 bases agree with TRBD1. Losses at the gene ends were 1 base for V and 8 bases for J; bases not matched to a gene: 7. Germline V gives CDR1 KGHSH, CDR2 LQKENI. The CDR3 loop spans 14 amino acids. CDR3 sequence (DNA): TGTGCCAGCTCACCACGCGACAGGGTCGACGGCTACACCTTC. It translates to CASSPRDRVDGYTF.

The chain employs TRBV29-1 and TRBJ2-3; D unclear. The V end lost 7 bases, the J end lost 3 bases, and 14 bases lay between the germline ends. This CDR3 comprises 13 residues. Germline V gene sequence: CDR1 SQVTM, CDR2 ANQGSEA. The DNA of the CDR3 is TGCAGCGCCTTCACGAACCCTACAGATACGCAGTATTTT. Translating gives CSAFTNPTDTQYF.

This clone was counted a single time. V and J are TRBV6-5 and TRBJ2-5, with D unresolved. V was shortened by 1 base and J by 5 bases, with 8 bases between the two germline ends. Germline loops: CDR1 MNHEY, CDR2 SVGAGI. CDR3 length: 13 residues. DNA of the CDR3: TGTGCCAGCAGTTACTACAACACGGAGACCCAGTACTTC. Translation gives CASSYYNTETQYF.

This clone was counted between two and nine times. The chain is built from TRBV12-3 or TRBV12-4 and TRBJ2-7; 7 nucleotides line up with TRBD1. Trimming removed 0 bases from V and 9 bases from J; junction bases left unmatched: 5. This CDR3 is 13 amino acids long. CDR3 protein: CASSLARTGRQYF. CDR3 sequence (DNA): TGTGCCAGCAGTTTAGCGCGGACAGGTCGGCAGTACTTC.

The chain is built from TRBV5-1 and TRBJ2-1, with 8 bases aligning to TRBD2. From germline, CDR1 is SGHRS and CDR2 YFSETQ. The CDR3 covers 13 residues. Losses at the gene ends were 4 bases for V and 10 bases for J; bases not matched to a gene: 7. The CDR3 is CASSPRGVREQFF. The CDR3 DNA sequence: TGCGCCAGCAGCCCGCGGGGGGTTAGGGAGCAGTTCTTC. The variable domain in full, completed from reference TRBV5-1 and TRBJ2-1, reads KAGVTQTPRYLIKTRGQQVTLSCSPISGHRSVSWYQQTPGQGLQFLFEYFSETQRNKGNFPGRFSGRQFSNSRSEMNVSTLELGDSALYLCASSPRGVREQFFGPGTRLTVL.

The chain joins TRBV24-1 to TRBJ2-3; D perhaps matches TRBD2 (6 bases). Trimming stripped 6 bases from V and 1 base from J, with 19 bases between. The CDR3 is made up of 17 amino acids. Germline-derived CDR1 and CDR2 are KGHDR and SFDVKD. The CDR3 region is CATSPGRKGGGTDTQYF. Written as DNA, the CDR3 is TGTGCCACCAGTCCGGGGAGGAAGGGTGGTGGCACAGATACGCAGTATTTT.

The chain uses TRBV5-1 and TRBJ1-4; 7 nucleotides agree with TRBD1. The germline CDR1 and CDR2 sequences are SGHRS and YFSETQ. The CDR3 length is 15 residues. Trimming cost V 0 bases and J 3 bases; bases outside gene matches: 2. As DNA, the CDR3 is TGCGCCAGCAGCTTGGTGGGACAGTCTAATGAAAAACTGTTTTTT. It specifies CASSLVGQSNEKLFF.

The V call is TRBV28, the J call TRBJ1-5; TRBD1 matches at 7 bases. CDR3 size: 16 residues. CDR1 is MDHEN and CDR2 is SYDVKM in the germline V gene. Trimming removed 7 bases from V and 4 bases from J; junction bases left unmatched: 13. CDR3 amino acids: CASTKSPDRVNQPQHF. Written as DNA, the CDR3 is TGTGCCAGCACCAAATCCCCCGACAGGGTGAATCAGCCCCAGCATTTT.

In regard to this clone: Other DNA variants within this sample encode the same CDR3. DNA for the CDR3: TGTGCCAGCAGTTATTTAGGACTCTACAATGAGCAGTTCTTC. Residues: CASSYLGLYNEQFF. V usage is TRBV6-5 and J usage is TRBJ2-1, with D possibly TRBD2 on 5 matching bases. The CDR3 is 14 amino acids. V shed 3 bases and J shed 3 bases, with 9 bases lying between them. Germline CDR1 MNHEY, CDR2 SVGAGI.

This sequence joins TRBV20-1 and TRBJ1-1; D is perhaps TRBD1 (6 bases). The CDR3 runs 14 residues. Germline assignment: CDR1 DFQATT and CDR2 SNEGSKA (reference sequence). Trimming pared 3 bases from V and 7 bases from J, leaving 18 bases between. CDR3 protein: CSASVPTGLGEAFF. The CDR3 DNA is TGCAGTGCTAGTGTACCTACAGGGCTCGGTGAAGCTTTCTTT.

The chain carries TRBV28 and TRBJ2-2; 8 bases match TRBD1. With 5 bases clipped from V and 5 bases from J, the junction kept 10 bases outside the gene matches. CDR1 is MDHEN, CDR2 SYDVKM, per germline. This CDR3 is 16 amino acids long. The DNA for the CDR3 is TGTGCCAGCAGTCAAAGAGTCAGGGGGCTAACCGGGGAGCTGTTTTTT. Amino acid sequence: CASSQRVRGLTGELFF.

The V gene is TRBV28, the J gene TRBJ2-1, with D perhaps being TRBD1 or TRBD2 (5 bases each). This CDR3 has 12 residues. Germline lookup yields CDR1 MDHEN and CDR2 SYDVKM. V was clipped by 10 bases and J by 5 bases, with 12 bases between them. This CDR3 reads CANSGTDNEQFF. The CDR3 region has the DNA TGTGCCAACTCAGGGACCGACAATGAGCAGTTCTTC.

The chain couples TRBV6-5 to TRBJ2-7; D ambiguous. Looked up from germline, CDR1 is MNHEY and CDR2 is SVGAGI. This CDR3 is 12 amino acids long. The germline V and J ends were trimmed by 4 bases and 6 bases, with 10 bases remaining between them. CDR3 region: CASSFMLGEQYF. For the CDR3, the DNA is TGTGCCAGCAGTTTCATGCTCGGCGAGCAGTACTTC.

The V call is TRBV28, the J call TRBJ1-1; tentative D call: TRBD1 (5 bases). Germline V lookup: CDR1 MDHEN, CDR2 SYDVKM. The CDR3 has 12 amino acids. V dropped 2 bases and J dropped 4 bases, with 5 bases sitting between them. The CDR3 is CASSLDSTEAFF. CDR3 nucleotides: TGTGCCAGCAGTTTAGACAGCACTGAAGCTTTCTTT.

The CDR3 sequence is CAISETGDNQPQHF. For the CDR3, the DNA is TGTGCCATCAGTGAGACAGGGGATAATCAGCCCCAGCATTTT. V and J are TRBV10-3 and TRBJ1-5; 7 bases line up with TRBD1. The CDR3 contains 14 residues. With 2 bases clipped from V and 4 bases from J, the junction kept 2 bases outside the gene matches. CDR1 and CDR2 (germline): ENHRY, SYGVKD.

Here the CDR3 reads CASSIGSPEQFF. In DNA, the CDR3 is TGTGCCAGTAGTATAGGCAGTCCCGAGCAGTTCTTC. The chain combines TRBV19 with TRBJ2-1; no clear D gene. Germline V lookup: CDR1 LNHDA, CDR2 SQIVND (reference sequence). Trimming shortened V by 1 base and J by 10 bases, and 8 bases separated the two germline ends. The CDR3 extends over 12 amino acids.

The CDR3 is CASSAQGSGYTF. The CDR3 DNA sequence: TGTGCCAGCAGTGCACAGGGGTCTGGCTACACCTTC. This chain joins TRBV25-1 and TRBJ1-2, with TRBD1 matching over 7 bases. This CDR3 has 12 residues. The germline gives CDR1 MGHDK, CDR2 SYGVNS. V lost 4 bases and J lost 7; bases outside the gene matches: 3.

The rearrangement uses TRBV5-1 and TRBJ1-4; possibly TRBD1 for D (6 bases). Germline V gives CDR1 SGHRS, CDR2 YFSETQ. The CDR3 runs to 15 residues. V was clipped by 2 bases and J by 5 bases, with 13 bases between them. The CDR3 protein is CASSFLRGANEKLFF. The CDR3 DNA sequence: TGCGCCAGCAGCTTTCTTCGGGGGGCCAATGAAAAACTGTTTTTT.